These 19 T cell receptor beta chains share one sample of origin, sequenced in a study of OX40 agonist ivuxolimab in advanced cancers. Assay used: immunoSEQ multiplex PCR; TCRdb lists only in-frame clones, some missing. The sample records 65,000 to 75,000 clones, approximately 81% being singletons. Sequencing was performed on CD4+ or CD8+ T cells sorted from blood, taken in a trial of the OX40 agonist ivuxolimab. The receptor set was obtained from an adult with an advanced solid tumor such as melanoma, head and neck, liver or kidney cancer.

This clone was counted a single time. This chain uses TRBV11-2 with TRBJ1-2; TRBD1 matches at 7 bases. In germline, CDR1 is SGHAT, CDR2 FQNNGV. V shed 1 base, J shed 12 bases, and the junction held 11 bases outside the gene matches. The CDR3 spans 14 residues. This CDR3 reads CASSLGEGAGTNTF. The CDR3 DNA reads as TGTGCCAGCAGCTTAGGAGAGGGGGCAGGAACCAACACCTTC.

A single count supports this clone. V and J are TRBV7-5 and TRBJ2-2; no DNA check was done on the table's D call, TRBD2. TRBV7-5 is described as a pseudogene. The CDR3 is 15 residues long. The CDR3 DNA is TGTGCCAGAACCGGCCGGGGGGACCACACCGGGGAGCTGTTTTTT. It is translated as CARTGRGDHTGELFF.

This rearrangement joins TRBV15 to TRBJ2-7, with TRBD1 matching over 10 bases. Unmatched junction bases numbered 11, after V lost 1 base and J lost 5 bases. The CDR3 sequence is 17 residues long. CDR1 is LNHNV, CDR2 YYDKDF, per germline (reference sequence). The CDR3 sequence is CATSRGYPRQGANEQYF. Written as DNA, the CDR3 is TGTGCCACCAGCAGAGGCTACCCTCGACAGGGGGCCAACGAGCAGTACTTC.

Judged by abundance, this clone is medium-sized (0.01 to 0.1%). Additional DNA sequences in this sample encode the identical CDR3. CDR3 nucleotide sequence: TGTGCCAGCAGCGTACAGGGCTATAGCAATCAGCCCCAGCATTTT. The encoded protein is CASSVQGYSNQPQHF. The chain uses TRBV5-8 and TRBJ1-5; possibly TRBD1 for D (6 bases). This CDR3 spans 15 amino acids. V lost 4 bases and J 0 bases, leaving 11 bases between the germline ends. Germline V lookup: CDR1 SGHTS, CDR2 YDEGEE.

The V gene is TRBV19, the J gene TRBJ2-7; 9 nucleotides line up with TRBD2. Germline V gene data show CDR1 as LNHDA and CDR2 as SQIVND (reference sequence). The trim removed 2 bases at V and 0 bases at J, leaving 14 bases unmatched. CDR3 length equals 19 residues. DNA for the CDR3: TGTGCCAGTAGTATAAAGGGCACCCATGGACTAGCGCACTCCTACGAGCAGTACTTC. Translating gives CASSIKGTHGLAHSYEQYF.

This clone has just a few counts. This CDR3 reads CASRPDRGGTEAFF. CDR3 DNA sequence: TGCGCCAGCAGACCGGACAGGGGGGGTACTGAAGCTTTCTTT. The rearrangement links TRBV5-1 to TRBJ1-1; 10 positions match TRBD1. CDR3 length: 14 amino acids. Germline trimming cut 5 bases from V and 5 bases from J; bases unmatched to any gene: 6. Germline lookup yields CDR1 SGHRS and CDR2 YFSETQ.

CDR3 residues: CASRTFLSNQPQHF. The DNA of the CDR3 is TGTGCCAGTAGAACCTTTCTTAGCAATCAGCCCCAGCATTTT. J is TRBJ1-5 and V is TRBV19; D not resolved. The germline V gene encodes CDR1 LNHDA and CDR2 SQIVND (reference sequence). Trimming removed 6 bases from V and 0 bases from J, with 9 bases in between. This CDR3 contains 14 residues. Supplemented by reference TRBV19 and TRBJ1-5, the full variable domain reads DGGITQSPKYLFRKEGQNVTLSCEQNLNHDAMYWYRQDPGQGLRLIYYSQIVNDFQKGDIAEGYSVSREKKESFPLTVTSAQKNPTAFYLCASRTFLSNQPQHFGDGTRLSIL.

V gene TRBV19 combines with J gene TRBJ1-5; D ambiguous. The CDR3 is 14 amino acids. Germline lookup yields CDR1 LNHDA and CDR2 SQIVND (reference sequence). V lost 3 bases and J 2 bases, leaving 8 bases between the germline ends. The CDR3 reads CASSIYVGNQPQHF. CDR3 sequence (DNA): TGTGCCAGTAGTATTTACGTGGGCAATCAGCCCCAGCATTTT.

This chain uses TRBV7-9 with TRBJ2-3, with 12 bases lining up with TRBD2. Germline V lookup: CDR1 SEHNR, CDR2 FQNEAQ (reference sequence). The CDR3 spans 14 residues. V lost 11 bases to trimming and J lost 1 base; unmatched junction nucleotides: 4. This CDR3 is CALAGGPGTDTQYF. In DNA, the CDR3 is TGTGCCCTAGCGGGAGGGCCCGGCACAGATACGCAGTATTTT.

The chain combines TRBV4-2 with TRBJ1-5, with D unresolved. The CDR3 is made up of 15 amino acids. Germline V gene lookup returns CDR1 LGHNA and CDR2 YNFKEQ. Trimming removed 3 bases at V and 2 bases at J, with 11 bases between. DNA of the CDR3: TGTGCCAGCAGCCAGGGCGAGGGTGGCAATCAGCCCCAGCATTTT. It translates to CASSQGEGGNQPQHF.

J is TRBJ2-5 and V is TRBV2; D is uncertain. The CDR3 runs to 13 residues. V shed 3 bases and J shed 2 bases, with 7 bases lying between them. From germline, CDR1 is SNHLY and CDR2 FYNNEI. The CDR3, as DNA: TGTGCCAGCAGTGACAGAGATCAAGAGACCCAGTACTTC. Protein product: CASSDRDQETQYF.

The chain employs TRBV5-1 and TRBJ1-5, with D possibly TRBD1 on 6 matching bases. V was trimmed by 0 bases and J by 7 bases, leaving 14 bases between them. The V gene's germline CDR1 is SGHRS and CDR2 YFSETQ. The CDR3 length is 15 residues. As DNA, the CDR3 is TGCGCCAGCAGCTTGGGGGGGCCAGGGTCCCAGCCCCAGCATTTT. It encodes CASSLGGPGSQPQHF.

In this sample, this clone turned up once. The gene calls are TRBV7-2 and TRBJ2-5; 8 bases line up with TRBD2. The junction had 8 bases not matched to a gene; V was cut back by 5 bases and J by 3 bases. Germline V gives CDR1 SGHTA, CDR2 FQGNSA. The CDR3 is 15 residues long. The CDR3 is CASSPGTRGEETQYF. CDR3 DNA sequence: TGTGCCAGCAGCCCCGGGACTAGGGGTGAAGAGACCCAGTACTTC.

The chain is built from TRBV4-3 and TRBJ2-7; 9 bases match TRBD1. The CDR3 has 16 amino acids. Trimming removed 1 base from V and 3 bases from J; junction bases left unmatched: 7. The germline CDR1 and CDR2 sequences are LGHNA and YSLEER. For the CDR3, the DNA is TGCGCCAGCAGCCAAGGGGCGGGACAGGGTTTCTACGAGCAGTACTTC. Amino acid sequence: CASSQGAGQGFYEQYF.

J is TRBJ1-5 and V is TRBV30, with 9 bases fitting TRBD1. Germline trimming cut 3 bases from V and 5 bases from J; bases unmatched to any gene: 5. Germline CDR1 and CDR2: GTSNPN and SVGIG (reference sequence). CDR3 size: 14 residues. CDR3 residues: CAWSAGTGYQPQHF. The CDR3 coding sequence is TGTGCCTGGAGCGCCGGGACAGGGTATCAGCCCCAGCATTTT.

The chain combines TRBV18 with TRBJ1-6; D uncertain. The CDR3 length is 13 residues. From germline, CDR1 is KGHSH and CDR2 LQKENI. Trimming took off 6 bases at V and 10 bases at J, with 13 bases between the two ends. In DNA form, the CDR3 reads TGTGCCAGCTCGGCCCCCCCTATATCACCCCTCCACTTT. Translated: CASSAPPISPLHF.

The V and J genes are TRBV27 and TRBJ2-2; D uncertain. The CDR3 totals 12 residues. Trimming took 3 bases from V and 7 from J, leaving 6 bases between them. Germline CDR1 MNHEY, CDR2 SMNVEV (reference sequence). Here the CDR3 DNA reads TGTGCCAGCAGTTTCTGGGGCGGGGAGCTGTTTTTT. This sequence encodes CASSFWGGELFF.

CDR3 DNA sequence: TGTGCCAGCCACAACTATCACAGGGGAGAGTATGTGCAGTACTTC. Translation: CASHNYHRGEYVQYF. The chain couples TRBV6-1 to TRBJ2-7; TRBD1 matches at 7 bases. V trimming: 8 bases; J trimming: 9 bases; junction bases outside the gene matches: 19. This CDR3 has 15 residues. In germline, CDR1 is MNHNS, CDR2 SASEGT.

This chain joins TRBV6-1 and TRBJ1-2, with a weak D call TRBD1 (5 bases). The CDR3 runs 14 residues. CDR1 MNHNS and CDR2 SASEGT come from the germline V gene. Trimming pared 3 bases from V and 4 bases from J, leaving 12 bases between. The CDR3 DNA reads as TGTGCCAGCAGTGATCTTGGGCAGGGCTATGGCTACACCTTC. It translates to CASSDLGQGYGYTF.